This T cell receptor (beta chain) was identified during a study of long-term antiretroviral therapy in people with HIV. The assay used was immunoSEQ (version v3.0), run at survey level. TCRdb keeps only in-frame clones here, not all; method: immunoSEQ multiplex PCR. This table has some 23,000 clones, approximately 80% appearing once. The CDR3 is 13 residues long. CDR1 and CDR2 (germline): MGHRA, YSYEKL. With 1 base removed from V and 3 bases from J, the gap between germline ends came to 7 bases. This sequence originates from a man aged 50 to 60 with HIV. The sample here was unsorted PBMCs, taken 0.3 years after starting antiretroviral therapy. V is TRBV4-1 and J is TRBJ2-7; weak D call: TRBD2 (5 bases). CDR3 sequence reads: CASSQGRDYEQYF. Here the CDR3 DNA reads TGCGCCAGCAGCCAAGGACGGGACTACGAGCAGTACTTC.